This TCR beta chain originates from a study of cytomegalovirus exposure and HLA in healthy donors. Overall study: Genetic ancestry analysis placed around four fifths of the 300 to 400 donors that were genotyped in the Caucasian-associated cluster. Study results and caveats: Near-uniform donor sequencing depth was presumed by presence/absence analyses.

Losses at the gene ends were 2 bases for V and 8 bases for J; bases not matched to a gene: 5. The V gene's germline CDR1 is SEHNR and CDR2 FQNEAQ (reference sequence). This CDR3 comprises 14 residues. As concerns this clone: Antigen specificity is unknown.

The PCR employed 60 Vbeta primers together with 13 Jbeta primers. Using immunoSEQ multiplex PCR, the repertoire was profiled, and TCRdb retains in-frame clones only, with some absent. Of over 35,000 clones listed, roughly 60% are singletons. Sequenced: PBMCs. The chain has TRBV7-9 and TRBJ2-4, with 8 bases aligning to TRBD1. The receptor was isolated from a human donor in good health. CDR3 residues: CASSLTGQGDIQYF. DNA of the CDR3: TGTGCCAGCAGCTTAACAGGACAGGGAGACATTCAGTACTTC.